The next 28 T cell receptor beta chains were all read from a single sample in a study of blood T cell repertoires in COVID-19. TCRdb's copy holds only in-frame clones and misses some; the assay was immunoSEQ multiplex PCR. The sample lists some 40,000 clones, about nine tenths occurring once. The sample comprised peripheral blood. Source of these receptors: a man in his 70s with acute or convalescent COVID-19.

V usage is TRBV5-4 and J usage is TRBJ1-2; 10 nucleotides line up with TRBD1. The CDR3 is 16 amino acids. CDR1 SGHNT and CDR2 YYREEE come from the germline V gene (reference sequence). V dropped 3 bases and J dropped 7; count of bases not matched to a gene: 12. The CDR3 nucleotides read TGTGCCAGCAGCTGGGACAGGGGACAGGGACAGAGTGGCTACACCTTC. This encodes CASSWDRGQGQSGYTF.

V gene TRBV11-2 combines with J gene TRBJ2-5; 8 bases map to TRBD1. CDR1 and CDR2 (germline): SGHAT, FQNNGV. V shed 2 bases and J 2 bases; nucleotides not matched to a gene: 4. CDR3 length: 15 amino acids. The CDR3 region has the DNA TGTGCCAGCAGCTTACGCAGGGGGCGGCAAGAGACCCAGTACTTC. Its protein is CASSLRRGRQETQYF.

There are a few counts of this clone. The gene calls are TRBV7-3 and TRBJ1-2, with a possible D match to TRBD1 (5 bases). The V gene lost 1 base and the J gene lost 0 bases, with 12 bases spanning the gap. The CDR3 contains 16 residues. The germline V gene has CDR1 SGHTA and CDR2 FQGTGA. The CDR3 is CASSLNTGNTNYGYTF. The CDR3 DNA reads TGTGCCAGCAGCTTAAATACAGGAAATACTAACTATGGCTACACCTTC. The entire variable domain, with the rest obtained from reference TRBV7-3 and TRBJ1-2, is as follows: GAGVSQTPSNKVTEKGKYVELRCDPISGHTALYWYRQSLGQGPEFLIYFQGTGAADDSGLPNDRFFAVRPEGSVSTLKIQRTERGDSAVYLCASSLNTGNTNYGYTFGSGTRLTVV.

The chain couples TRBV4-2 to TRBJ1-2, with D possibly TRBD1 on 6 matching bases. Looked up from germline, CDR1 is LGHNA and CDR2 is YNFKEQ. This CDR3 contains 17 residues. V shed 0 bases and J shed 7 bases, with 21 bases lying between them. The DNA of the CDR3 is TGTGCCAGCAGCCAAGACTTGGGGGACACATACCTTTTTGGCTACACCTTC. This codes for CASSQDLGDTYLFGYTF.

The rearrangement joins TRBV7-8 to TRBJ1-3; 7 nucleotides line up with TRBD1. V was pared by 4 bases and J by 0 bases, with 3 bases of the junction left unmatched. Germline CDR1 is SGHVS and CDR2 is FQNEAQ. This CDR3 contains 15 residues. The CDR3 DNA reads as TGTGCCAGCAGCTACTACAGGGGCTCTGGAAACACCATATATTTT. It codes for CASSYYRGSGNTIYF. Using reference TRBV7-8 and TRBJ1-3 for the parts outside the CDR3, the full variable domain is GAGVSQSPRYKVAKRGQDVALRCDPISGHVSLFWYQQALGQGPEFLTYFQNEAQLDKSGLPSDRFFAERPEGSVSTLKIQRTQQEDSAVYLCASSYYRGSGNTIYFGEGSWLTVV.

This CDR3 is CASSHRLAVQETQYF. As DNA, the CDR3 is TGTGCCAGCAGCCATAGACTAGCGGTCCAAGAGACCCAGTACTTC. V usage is TRBV2 and J usage is TRBJ2-5; 9 bases match TRBD2. V lost 6 bases, J lost 1 base, and 6 bases stayed unmatched. This CDR3 has 15 amino acids. Germline V lookup: CDR1 SNHLY, CDR2 FYNNEI. Full variable domain (missing parts from reference TRBV2 and TRBJ2-5): EPEVTQTPSHQVTQMGQEVILRCVPISNHLYFYWYRQILGQKVEFLVSFYNNEISEKSEIFDDQFSVERPDGSNFTLKIRSTKLEDSAMYFCASSHRLAVQETQYFGPGTRLLVL.

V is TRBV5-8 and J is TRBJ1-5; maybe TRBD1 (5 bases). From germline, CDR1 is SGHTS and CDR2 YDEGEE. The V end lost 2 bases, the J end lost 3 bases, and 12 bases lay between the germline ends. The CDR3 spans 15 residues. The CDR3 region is CASSLGQTLNQPQHF. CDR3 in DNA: TGTGCCAGCAGCTTAGGACAAACCCTCAATCAGCCCCAGCATTTT.

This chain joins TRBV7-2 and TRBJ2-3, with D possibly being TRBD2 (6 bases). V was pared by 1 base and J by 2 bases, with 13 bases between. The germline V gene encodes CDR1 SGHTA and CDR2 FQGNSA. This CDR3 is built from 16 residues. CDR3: CASSLGPAGLTDTQYF. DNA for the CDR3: TGTGCCAGCAGCTTAGGTCCAGCGGGCCTCACAGATACGCAGTATTTT.

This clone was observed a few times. The CDR3 reads CASSQGAQGARGYTF. The CDR3 DNA is TGTGCCAGCAGCCAAGGAGCACAGGGGGCTCGAGGCTACACCTTC. The rearrangement links TRBV3-1 (or the pseudogene TRBV3-2) to TRBJ1-2, with TRBD1 identical over 9 bases. Germline V CDR1 and CDR2: LGHDT, YNNKEL (reference sequence). The CDR3 consists of 15 residues. The junction had 8 bases not matched to a gene; V was cut back by 1 base and J by 8 bases.

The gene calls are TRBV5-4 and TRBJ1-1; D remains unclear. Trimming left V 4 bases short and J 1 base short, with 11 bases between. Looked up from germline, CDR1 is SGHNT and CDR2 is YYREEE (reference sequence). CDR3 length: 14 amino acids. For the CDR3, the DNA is TGTGCCAGCAGCCCGTGGGAGGGGAACACTGAAGCTTTCTTT. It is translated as CASSPWEGNTEAFF. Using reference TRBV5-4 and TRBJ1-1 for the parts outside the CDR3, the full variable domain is ETGVTQSPTHLIKTRGQQVTLRCSSQSGHNTVSWYQQALGQGPQFIFQYYREEENGRGNFPPRFSGLQFPNYSSELNVNALELDDSALYLCASSPWEGNTEAFFGQGTRLTVV.

The CDR3, as DNA: TGTGCCAGCAGCCAAGTCAAGGGGGCCCAAGAGACCCAGTACTTC. This codes for CASSQVKGAQETQYF. The V call is TRBV14, the J call TRBJ2-5, with 7 positions matching TRBD1. This CDR3 is built from 15 residues. CDR1 and CDR2 (germline): SGHDN, FVKESK. Trimming took 1 base from V and 1 from J; bases not matched to a gene: 3. The full variable domain, with the rest looked up from reference TRBV14 and TRBJ2-5, is EAGVTQFPSHSVIEKGQTVTLRCDPISGHDNLYWYRRVMGKEIKFLLHFVKESKQDESGMPNNRFLAERTGGTYSTLKVQPAELEDSGVYFCASSQVKGAQETQYFGPGTRLLVL.

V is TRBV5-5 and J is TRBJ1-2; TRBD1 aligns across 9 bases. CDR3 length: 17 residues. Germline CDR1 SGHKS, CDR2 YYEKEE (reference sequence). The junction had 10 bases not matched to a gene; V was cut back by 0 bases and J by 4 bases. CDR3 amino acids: CASSLGGDRARSYGYTF. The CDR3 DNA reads TGTGCCAGCAGCTTGGGTGGGGACAGGGCCAGGAGCTATGGCTACACCTTC.

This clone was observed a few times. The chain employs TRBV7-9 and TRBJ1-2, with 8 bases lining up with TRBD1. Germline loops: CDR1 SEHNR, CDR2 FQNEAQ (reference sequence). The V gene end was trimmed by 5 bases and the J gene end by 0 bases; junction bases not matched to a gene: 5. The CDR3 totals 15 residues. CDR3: CASSKDRGANYGYTF. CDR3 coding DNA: TGTGCCAGCAGCAAAGACAGGGGAGCTAACTATGGCTACACCTTC.

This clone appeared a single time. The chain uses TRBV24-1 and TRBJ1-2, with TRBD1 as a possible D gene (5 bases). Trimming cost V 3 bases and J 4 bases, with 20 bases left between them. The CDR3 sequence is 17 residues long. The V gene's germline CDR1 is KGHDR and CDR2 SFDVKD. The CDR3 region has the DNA TGTGCCACCAGTGATAGTGTGCCAGGGCGCTTTGCCTATGGCTACACCTTC. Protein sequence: CATSDSVPGRFAYGYTF.

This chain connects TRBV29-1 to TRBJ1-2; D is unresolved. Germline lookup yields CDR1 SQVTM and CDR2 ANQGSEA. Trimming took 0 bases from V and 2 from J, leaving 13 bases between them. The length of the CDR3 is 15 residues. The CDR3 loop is CSVEESLDTNYGYTF. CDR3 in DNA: TGCAGCGTTGAAGAGAGCCTCGACACAAACTATGGCTACACCTTC.

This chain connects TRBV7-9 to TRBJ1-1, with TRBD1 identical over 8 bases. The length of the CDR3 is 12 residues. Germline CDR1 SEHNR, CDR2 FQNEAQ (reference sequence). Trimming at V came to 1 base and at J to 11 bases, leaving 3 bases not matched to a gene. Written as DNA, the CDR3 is TGTGCCAGCAGCTTAGAGGACAGGGTTGCTTTCTTT. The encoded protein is CASSLEDRVAFF.

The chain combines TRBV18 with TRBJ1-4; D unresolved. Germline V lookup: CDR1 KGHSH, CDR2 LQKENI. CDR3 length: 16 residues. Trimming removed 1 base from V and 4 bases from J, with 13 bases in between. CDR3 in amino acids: CASSPRAGFGNEKLFF. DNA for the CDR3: TGTGCCAGCTCACCACGGGCTGGGTTCGGTAATGAAAAACTGTTTTTT.

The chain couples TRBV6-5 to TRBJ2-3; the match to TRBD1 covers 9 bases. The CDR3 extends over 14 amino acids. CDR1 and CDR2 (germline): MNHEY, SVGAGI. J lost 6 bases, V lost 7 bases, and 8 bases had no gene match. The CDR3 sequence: CASTRGQGDDTQYF. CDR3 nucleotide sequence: TGTGCCAGCACCCGGGGACAGGGAGATGATACGCAGTATTTT.

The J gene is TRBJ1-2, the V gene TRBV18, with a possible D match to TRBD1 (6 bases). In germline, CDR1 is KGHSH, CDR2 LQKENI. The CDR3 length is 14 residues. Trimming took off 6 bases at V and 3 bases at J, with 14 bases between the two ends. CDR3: CASSRDITDYGYTF. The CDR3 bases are TGTGCCAGCTCCCGGGACATAACCGACTATGGCTACACCTTC.

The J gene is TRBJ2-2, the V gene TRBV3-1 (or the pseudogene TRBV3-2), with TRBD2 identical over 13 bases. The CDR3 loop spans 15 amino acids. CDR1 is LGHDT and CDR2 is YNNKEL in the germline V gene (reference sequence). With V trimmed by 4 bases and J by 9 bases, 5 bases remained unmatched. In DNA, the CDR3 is TGTGCCAGCAGCCTGCGGACTAGCGGGAGAAGGGAGCTGTTTTTT. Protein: CASSLRTSGRRELFF.

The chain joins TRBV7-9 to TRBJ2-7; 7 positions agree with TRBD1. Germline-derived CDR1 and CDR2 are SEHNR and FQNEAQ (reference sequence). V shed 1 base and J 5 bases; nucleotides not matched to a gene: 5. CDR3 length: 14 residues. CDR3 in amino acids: CASSLGTGGHEQYF. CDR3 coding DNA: TGTGCCAGCAGCTTAGGGACAGGCGGACACGAGCAGTACTTC.

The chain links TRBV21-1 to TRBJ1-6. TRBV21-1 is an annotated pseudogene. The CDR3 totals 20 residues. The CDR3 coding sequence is TGTGCCAGCCCAAAATCTAGGTTCTCCTTGGTGAGCTCCTATAATTCACCCCTCCACTTT. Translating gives CASPKSRFSLVSSYNSPLHF.

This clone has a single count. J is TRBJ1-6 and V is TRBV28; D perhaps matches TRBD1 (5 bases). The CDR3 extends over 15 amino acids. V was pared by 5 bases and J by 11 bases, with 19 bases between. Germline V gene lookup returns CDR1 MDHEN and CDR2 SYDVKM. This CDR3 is CASSPFPTTETPLHF. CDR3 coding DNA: TGTGCCAGCAGTCCATTCCCCACGACAGAGACACCCCTCCACTTT.

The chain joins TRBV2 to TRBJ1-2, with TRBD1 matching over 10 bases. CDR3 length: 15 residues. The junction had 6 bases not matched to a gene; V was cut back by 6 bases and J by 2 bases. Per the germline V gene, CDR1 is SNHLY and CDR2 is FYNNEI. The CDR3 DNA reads TGTGCCAGCAGAGCCAGGACAGGGGGGAACTATGGCTACACCTTC. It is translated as CASRARTGGNYGYTF.

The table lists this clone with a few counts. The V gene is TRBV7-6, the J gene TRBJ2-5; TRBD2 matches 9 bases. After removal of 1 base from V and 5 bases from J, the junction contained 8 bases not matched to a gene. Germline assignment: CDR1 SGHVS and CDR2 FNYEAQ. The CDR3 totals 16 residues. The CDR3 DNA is TGTGCCAGCAGCTTAGGTCCTAGCGGGACTACTGAGACCCAGTACTTC. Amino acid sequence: CASSLGPSGTTETQYF.

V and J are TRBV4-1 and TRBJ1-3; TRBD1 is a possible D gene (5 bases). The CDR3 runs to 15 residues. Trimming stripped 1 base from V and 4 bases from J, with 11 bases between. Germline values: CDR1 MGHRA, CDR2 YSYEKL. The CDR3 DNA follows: TGCGCCAGCAGCCAAGCCGTGGCAGGGGGAAACACCATATATTTT. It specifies CASSQAVAGGNTIYF.

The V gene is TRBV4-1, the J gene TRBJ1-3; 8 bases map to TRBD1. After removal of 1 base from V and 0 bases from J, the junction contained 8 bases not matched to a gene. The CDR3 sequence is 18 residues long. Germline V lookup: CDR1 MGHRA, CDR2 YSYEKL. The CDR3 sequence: CASSQVQRTGSSGNTIYF. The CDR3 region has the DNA TGCGCCAGCAGCCAAGTTCAAAGGACAGGGAGCTCTGGAAACACCATATATTTT.

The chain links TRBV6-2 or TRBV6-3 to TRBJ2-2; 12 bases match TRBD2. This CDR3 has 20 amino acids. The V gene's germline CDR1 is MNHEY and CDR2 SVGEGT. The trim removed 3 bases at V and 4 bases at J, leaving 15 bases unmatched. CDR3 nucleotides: TGTGCCAGCAGTTATCAGAGACTAGCGGGAGCGCCGGTAACCACCGGGGAGCTGTTTTTT. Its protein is CASSYQRLAGAPVTTGELFF.